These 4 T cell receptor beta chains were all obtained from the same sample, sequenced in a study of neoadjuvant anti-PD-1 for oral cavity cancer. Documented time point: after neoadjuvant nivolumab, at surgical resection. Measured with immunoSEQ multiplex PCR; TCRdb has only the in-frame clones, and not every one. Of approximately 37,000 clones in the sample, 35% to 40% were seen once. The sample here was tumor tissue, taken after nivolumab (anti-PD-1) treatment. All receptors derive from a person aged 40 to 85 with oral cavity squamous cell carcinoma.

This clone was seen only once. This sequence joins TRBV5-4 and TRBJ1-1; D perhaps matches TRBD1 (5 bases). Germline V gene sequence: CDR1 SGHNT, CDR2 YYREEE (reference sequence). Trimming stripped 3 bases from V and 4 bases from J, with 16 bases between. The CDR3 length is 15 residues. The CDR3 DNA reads TGTGCCAGCAGCTCTACAAAGGGGAAGTTCACTGAAGCTTTCTTT. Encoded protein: CASSSTKGKFTEAFF.

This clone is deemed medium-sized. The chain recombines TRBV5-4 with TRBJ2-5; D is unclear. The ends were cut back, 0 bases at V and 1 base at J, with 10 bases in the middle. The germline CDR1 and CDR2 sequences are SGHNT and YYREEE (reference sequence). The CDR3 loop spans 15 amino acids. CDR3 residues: CASSLGDRVQETQYF. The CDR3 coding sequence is TGTGCCAGCAGCTTGGGCGATAGGGTCCAAGAGACCCAGTACTTC.

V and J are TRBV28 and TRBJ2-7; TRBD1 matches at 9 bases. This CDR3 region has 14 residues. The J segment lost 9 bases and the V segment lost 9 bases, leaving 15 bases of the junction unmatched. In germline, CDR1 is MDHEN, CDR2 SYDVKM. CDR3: CASYSGDRDDAQYF. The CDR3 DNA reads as TGTGCCAGTTACTCGGGGGACAGGGATGATGCGCAGTACTTC.

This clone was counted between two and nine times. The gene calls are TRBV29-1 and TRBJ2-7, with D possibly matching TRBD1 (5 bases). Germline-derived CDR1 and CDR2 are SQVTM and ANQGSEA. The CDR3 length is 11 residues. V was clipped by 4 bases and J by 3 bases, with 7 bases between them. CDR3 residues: CSVGTNYEQYF. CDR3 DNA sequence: TGCAGCGTTGGGACAAACTACGAGCAGTACTTC.